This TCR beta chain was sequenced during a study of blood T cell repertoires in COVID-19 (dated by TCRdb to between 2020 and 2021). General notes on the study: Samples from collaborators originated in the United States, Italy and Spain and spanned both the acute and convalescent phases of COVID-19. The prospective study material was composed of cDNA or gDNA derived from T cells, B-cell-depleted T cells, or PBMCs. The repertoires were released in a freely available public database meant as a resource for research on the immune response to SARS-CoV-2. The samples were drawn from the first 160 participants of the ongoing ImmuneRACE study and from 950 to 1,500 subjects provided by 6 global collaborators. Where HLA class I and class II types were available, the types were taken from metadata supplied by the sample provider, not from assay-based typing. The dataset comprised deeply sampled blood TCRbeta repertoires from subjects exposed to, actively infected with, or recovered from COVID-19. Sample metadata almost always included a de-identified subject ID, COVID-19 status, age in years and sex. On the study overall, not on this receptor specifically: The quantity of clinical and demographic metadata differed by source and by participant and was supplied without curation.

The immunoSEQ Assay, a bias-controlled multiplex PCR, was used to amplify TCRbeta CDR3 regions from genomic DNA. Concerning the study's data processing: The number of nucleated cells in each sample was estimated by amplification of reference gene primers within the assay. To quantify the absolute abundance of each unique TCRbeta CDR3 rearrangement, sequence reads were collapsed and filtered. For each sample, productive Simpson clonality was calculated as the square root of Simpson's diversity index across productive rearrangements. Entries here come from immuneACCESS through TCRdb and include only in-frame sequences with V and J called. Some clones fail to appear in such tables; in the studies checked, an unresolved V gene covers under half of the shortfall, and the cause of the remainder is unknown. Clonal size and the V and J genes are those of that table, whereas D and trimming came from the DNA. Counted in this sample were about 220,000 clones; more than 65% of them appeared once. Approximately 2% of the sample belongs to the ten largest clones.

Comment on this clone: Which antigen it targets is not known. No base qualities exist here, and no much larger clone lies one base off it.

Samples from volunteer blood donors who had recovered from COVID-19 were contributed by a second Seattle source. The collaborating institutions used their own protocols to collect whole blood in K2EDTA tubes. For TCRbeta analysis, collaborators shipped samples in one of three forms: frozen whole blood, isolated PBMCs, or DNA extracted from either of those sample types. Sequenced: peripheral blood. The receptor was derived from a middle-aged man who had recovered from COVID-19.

CDR3 sequence: CASTVTGGGNQPQHF. The DNA reads TGTGCCAGCACGGTGACAGGGGGAGGCAATCAGCCCCAGCATTTT. The chain is encoded by TRBV19 joined to TRBJ1-5, with TRBD1 matching 9 junction bases. Ends trimmed: V by 9 bases, J by 2 bases; bases unmatched to a gene: 8. From the germline V gene (reference sequence), CDR1 is LNHDA and CDR2 is SQIVND. From cysteine to phenylalanine, the CDR3 is 15 amino acids long. Left in the record is the CDR3 DNA by itself, 45 bases read in frame from the first base. Reference TRBV19 and TRBJ1-5 genes cover what lies past the CDR3, so the full variable domain is DGGITQSPKYLFRKEGQNVTLSCEQNLNHDAMYWYRQDPGQGLRLIYYSQIVNDFQKGDIAEGYSVSREKKESFPLTVTSAQKNPTAFYLCASTVTGGGNQPQHFGDGTRLSIL.